This TCR beta chain was recorded in a study of T cell responses to AZD1222 COVID-19 vaccine (dated by TCRdb to about 2021). With regard to the full study: A total of 233 trial participants underwent TCR sequencing, of whom 200 to 220 had received two doses of AZD1222 and roughly 26 had received two doses of the MenACWY control vaccine. Trial participants were enrolled by age into 18-55, 56-69 and 70-plus year subgroups, with approximately 150, 28 and 58 TCR-sequenced participants respectively. Study-wide findings and limitations: Because no samples from the day 14 peak response were available, repertoires could be characterized only after the peak T cell response. Conclusions about previously exposed vaccinees are limited, since just 5 to 7 AZD1222 recipients were seropositive for SARS-CoV-2 at baseline. Spike-specific TCR breadth and depth rose significantly after two AZD1222 doses compared with day 0 and with MenACWY recipients. CD4 TCRs associated with the vaccine covered the entire spike protein, and the dominant responses were in regions 160-218 and 743-854. Participants were mostly white British and included more females than males, and it was suggested by the authors that clonal diversity may have been underestimated. Epitopes outside the regions mutated in the B.1.351 and B.1.1.7 variants were reportedly recognized by nearly half of the unique spike-specific TCRs. The 56-69-year group was small, and its depth increase did not reach significance, likely because of low power.

The CDR3 regions of human TCRbeta chains were subjected to immunosequencing. Processing in the source paper ran as follows. Repertoire TCRs were checked for matches against a reference library of SARS-CoV-2-specific TCRs that had been generated using the MIRA antigen-specificity platform. Breadth was defined as the fraction of unique TCRs that were SARS-CoV-2-associated, and depth was defined as the fraction of total T cells that were SARS-CoV-2-associated. Using the MIRA data, each spike-specific TCR was assigned both to the spike region to which the TCR was reactive and to a CD4 or CD8 class. Log10-transformed breadth and depth values were compared by one-way ANOVA with Sidak's multiple comparisons tests. What TCRdb holds here is the immuneACCESS table cut down to in-frame rearrangements. Part of the clones is not present; checked against another copy, under half of the missing clones reflect an unresolved V gene, and the others are unexplained. Clone size and the V and J calls come from that table; the DNA yielded D and trimming. Present in this sample are about 220,000 clones, approximately 94% of which were seen just once. The ten largest clones capture around 1% of the sample.

The CDR1 and CDR2 encoded by the germline V gene are SGHTA and FQGNSA. Counted from cysteine to phenylalanine, this CDR3 has 15 amino acids. Only CDR3 DNA is held: 45 bases, read in frame from base 1. V is clipped by 0 bases and J by 0 bases, and the sequence between their germline boundaries is 8 bases long. A remark on this clone: Its antigen is unknown. Per-nucleotide qualities are absent, and no much larger clonotype sits a single base away.

The time point label on this specimen signifies: baseline before first vaccination. Per the publication, the treatment or condition label means: meningococcal conjugate vaccine given as trial control. Samples from vaccinated people were obtained from the UK trials COV001 and COV002, which included a single-blind randomized controlled phase 2/3 trial of AZD1222 (ChAdOx1 nCoV-19) in healthy adults. For TCRbeta chain sequencing, PBMC samples were collected from trial participants at day 0 and at day 28 after the second dose. The chain is encoded by TRBV7-2 joined to TRBJ1-1, with the D gene uncertain. This receptor was taken from an adult in good health. The sequenced sample was peripheral blood, obtained on day 0 of MenACWY control vaccination. The nucleotides read TGTGCCAGCAGCTTAGCGGTCAGCTTGAACACTGAAGCTTTCTTT. This codes for CASSLAVSLNTEAFF.